This T cell receptor beta chain originates from a study of cytomegalovirus exposure and HLA in healthy donors. Study conclusions and caveats: With high specificity and sensitivity, the classifier reportedly diagnosed cytomegalovirus status. An Asian-associated ancestry cluster reportedly showed fewer N-insertions than the approximately 660-donor mean in a later analysis.

Both 60 Vbeta primers and 13 Jbeta primers went into the PCR. Sequenced by immunoSEQ multiplex PCR; TCRdb stores in-frame clones only, minus some. The table has approximately 160,000 clones, roughly 80% seen once. Trimming took 6 bases from V and 0 from J, leaving 14 bases between them. The CDR3 has 15 amino acids. Germline assignment: CDR1 SNHLY and CDR2 FYNNEI. To note about this clone: Its antigen is not known.

The J gene is TRBJ1-2, the V gene TRBV2; D might be TRBD1 (6 bases). The material sequenced was PBMCs. This receptor was obtained from a woman aged 18-29 years in good health and CMV-seronegative. The CDR3: CASSLGQHPNYGYTF. CDR3 DNA: TGTGCCAGCAGCCTAGGACAGCACCCTAACTATGGCTACACCTTC.